This TCR beta chain was identified during a study of CD8 T cells in Susac syndrome. Germline V gene lookup returns CDR1 SGHVS and CDR2 FQNEAQ. CDR3 length: 15 amino acids. Trimming removed 2 bases at V and 4 bases at J, with 13 bases between. About 0.45 to 1 ug RNA was reverse transcribed with random hexamers. The TCR beta CDR3 was amplified by immunoSEQ multiplex PCR across 54 Vbeta, 13 Jbeta. TCRdb reprocessed the immunoSEQ multiplex PCR reads via MiXCR and lists one record per CDR3 protein. The profile shows under 200,000 distinct CDR3 sequences, 85% to 95% of them singletons. This clonotype was observed a single time.

Sequenced input: CD4+ T cells from PBMCs. This sequence joins TRBV7-8 and TRBJ2-3, with no clear D. The sequence came from a human donor with Susac syndrome. The CDR3 DNA follows: TGTGCCAGCAGCTTACAGAGCTTACGGGCAGATACGCAGTATTTT. Its translation is CASSLQSLRADTQYF.